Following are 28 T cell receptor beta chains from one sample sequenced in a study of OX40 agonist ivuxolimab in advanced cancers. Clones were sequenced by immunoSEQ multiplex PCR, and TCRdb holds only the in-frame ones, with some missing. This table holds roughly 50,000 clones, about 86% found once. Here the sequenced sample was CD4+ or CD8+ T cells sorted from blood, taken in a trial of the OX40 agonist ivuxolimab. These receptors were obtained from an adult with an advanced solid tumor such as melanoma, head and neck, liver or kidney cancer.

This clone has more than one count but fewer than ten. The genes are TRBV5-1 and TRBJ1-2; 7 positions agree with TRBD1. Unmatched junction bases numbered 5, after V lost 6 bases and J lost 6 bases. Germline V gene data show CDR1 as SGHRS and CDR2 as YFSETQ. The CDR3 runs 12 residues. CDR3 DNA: TGCGCCAGCACGTCACAGGGGAATGGCTACACCTTC. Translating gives CASTSQGNGYTF.

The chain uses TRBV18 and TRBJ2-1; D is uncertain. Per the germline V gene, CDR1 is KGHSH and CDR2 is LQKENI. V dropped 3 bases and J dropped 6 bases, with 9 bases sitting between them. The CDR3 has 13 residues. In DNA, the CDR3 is TGTGCCAGCTCACCCGGACCCGGCAATGAGCAGTTCTTC. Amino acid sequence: CASSPGPGNEQFF. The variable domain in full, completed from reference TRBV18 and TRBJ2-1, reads NAGVMQNPRHLVRRRGQEARLRCSPMKGHSHVYWYRQLPEEGLKFMVYLQKENIIDESGMPKERFSAEFPKEGPSILRIQQVVRGDSAAYFCASSPGPGNEQFFGPGTRLTVL.

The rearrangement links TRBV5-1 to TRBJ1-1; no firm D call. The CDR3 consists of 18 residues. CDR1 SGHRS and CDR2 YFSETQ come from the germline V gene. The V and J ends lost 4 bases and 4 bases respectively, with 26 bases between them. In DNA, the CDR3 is TGCGCCAGCAGCCTAGGAGGGCCCGACTCCAGAAGGACCACTGAAGCTTTCTTT. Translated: CASSLGGPDSRRTTEAFF.

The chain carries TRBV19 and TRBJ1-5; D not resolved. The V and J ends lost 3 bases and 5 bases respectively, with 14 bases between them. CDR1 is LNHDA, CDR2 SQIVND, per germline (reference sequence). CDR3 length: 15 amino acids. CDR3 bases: TGTGCCAGTAGTATTCGGACCGGGCAAGATCAGCCCCAGCATTTT. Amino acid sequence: CASSIRTGQDQPQHF. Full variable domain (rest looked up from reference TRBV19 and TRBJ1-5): DGGITQSPKYLFRKEGQNVTLSCEQNLNHDAMYWYRQDPGQGLRLIYYSQIVNDFQKGDIAEGYSVSREKKESFPLTVTSAQKNPTAFYLCASSIRTGQDQPQHFGDGTRLSIL.

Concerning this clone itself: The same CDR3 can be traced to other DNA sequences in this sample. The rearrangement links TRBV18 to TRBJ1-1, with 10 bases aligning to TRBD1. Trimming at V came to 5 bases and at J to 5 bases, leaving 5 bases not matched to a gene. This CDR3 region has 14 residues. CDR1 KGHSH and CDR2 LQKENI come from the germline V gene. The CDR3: CASSSTGGNTEAFF. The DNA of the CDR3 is TGTGCCAGCTCATCGACAGGGGGCAATACTGAAGCTTTCTTT.

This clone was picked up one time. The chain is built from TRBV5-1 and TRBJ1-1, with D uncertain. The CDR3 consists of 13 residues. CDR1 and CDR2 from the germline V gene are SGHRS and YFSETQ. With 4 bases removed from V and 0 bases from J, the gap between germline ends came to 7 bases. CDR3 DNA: TGCGCCAGCAGCCGGAGGATGAACACTGAAGCTTTCTTT. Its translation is CASSRRMNTEAFF.

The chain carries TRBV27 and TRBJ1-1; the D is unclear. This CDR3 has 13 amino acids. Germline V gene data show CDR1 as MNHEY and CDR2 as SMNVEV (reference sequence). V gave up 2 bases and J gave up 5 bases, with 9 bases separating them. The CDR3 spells CASSLRGSTEAFF. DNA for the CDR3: TGTGCCAGCAGTTTACGGGGTTCGACTGAAGCTTTCTTT.

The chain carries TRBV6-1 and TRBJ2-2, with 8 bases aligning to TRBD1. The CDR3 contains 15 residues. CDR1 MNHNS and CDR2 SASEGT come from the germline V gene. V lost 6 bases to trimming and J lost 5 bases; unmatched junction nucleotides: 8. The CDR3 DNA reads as TGTGCCAGCAGGTCCCAGGGGGCGGGGACCGGGGAGCTGTTTTTT. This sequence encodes CASRSQGAGTGELFF.

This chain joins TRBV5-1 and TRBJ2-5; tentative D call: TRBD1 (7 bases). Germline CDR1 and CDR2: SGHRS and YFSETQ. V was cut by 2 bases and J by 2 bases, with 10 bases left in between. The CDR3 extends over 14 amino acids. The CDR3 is CASSFQGGQETQYF. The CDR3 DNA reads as TGCGCCAGCAGCTTCCAGGGGGGACAAGAGACCCAGTACTTC.

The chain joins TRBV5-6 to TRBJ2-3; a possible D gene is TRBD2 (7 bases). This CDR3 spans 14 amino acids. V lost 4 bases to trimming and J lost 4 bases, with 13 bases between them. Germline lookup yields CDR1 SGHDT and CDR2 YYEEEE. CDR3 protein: CASSPGGPADTQYF. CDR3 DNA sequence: TGTGCCAGCAGCCCGGGGGGCCCCGCAGATACGCAGTATTTT.

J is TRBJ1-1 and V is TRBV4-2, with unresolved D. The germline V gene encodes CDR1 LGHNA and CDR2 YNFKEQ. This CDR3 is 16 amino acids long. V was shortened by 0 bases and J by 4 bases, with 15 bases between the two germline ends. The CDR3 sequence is CASSQEAENLSTEAFF. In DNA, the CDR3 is TGTGCCAGCAGCCAAGAGGCCGAAAATTTGTCCACTGAAGCTTTCTTT.

The CDR3 here is CSAVTGGNYGYTF. CDR3 nucleotide sequence: TGCAGCGCAGTTACAGGGGGGAACTATGGCTACACCTTC. This sequence joins TRBV29-1 and TRBJ1-2, with TRBD1 matching over 8 bases. The CDR3 sequence is 13 residues long. Germline loops: CDR1 SQVTM, CDR2 ANQGSEA. V lost 7 bases to trimming and J lost 2 bases; unmatched junction nucleotides: 6.

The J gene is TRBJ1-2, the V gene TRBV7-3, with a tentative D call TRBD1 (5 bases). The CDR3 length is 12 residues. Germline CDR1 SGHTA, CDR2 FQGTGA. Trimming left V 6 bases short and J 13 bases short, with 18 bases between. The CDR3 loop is CASRSPPGASTF. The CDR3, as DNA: TGTGCCAGCAGATCCCCCCCCGGGGCGAGCACCTTC.

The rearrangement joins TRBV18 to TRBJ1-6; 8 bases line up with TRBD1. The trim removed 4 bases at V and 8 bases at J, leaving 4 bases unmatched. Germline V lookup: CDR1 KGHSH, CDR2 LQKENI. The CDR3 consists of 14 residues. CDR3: CASSRGQVDSPLHF. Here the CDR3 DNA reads TGTGCCAGCTCACGGGGACAGGTGGATTCACCCCTCCACTTT.

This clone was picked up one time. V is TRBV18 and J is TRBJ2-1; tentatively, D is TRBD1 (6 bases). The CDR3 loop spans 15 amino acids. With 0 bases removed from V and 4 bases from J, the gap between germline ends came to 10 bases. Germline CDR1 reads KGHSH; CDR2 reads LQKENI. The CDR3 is CASSPPLRGYNEQFF. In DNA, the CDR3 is TGTGCCAGCTCACCACCGCTCAGGGGATACAATGAGCAGTTCTTC.

The CDR3, as DNA: TGCGCCAGCAGCAGCCGGGACTTGGCCAAAAACATTCAGTACTTC. Encoded protein: CASSSRDLAKNIQYF. This sequence joins TRBV5-1 and TRBJ2-4, with D possibly TRBD2 on 6 matching bases. Germline V gene lookup returns CDR1 SGHRS and CDR2 YFSETQ. The CDR3 has 15 amino acids. V shed 4 bases and J shed 1 base, with 12 bases lying between them.

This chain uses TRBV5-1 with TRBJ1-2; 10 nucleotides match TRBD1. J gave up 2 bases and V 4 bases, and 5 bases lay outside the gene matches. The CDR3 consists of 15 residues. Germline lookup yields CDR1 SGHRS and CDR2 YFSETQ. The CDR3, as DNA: TGCGCCAGCAGCGGACGGACAGGGGGGAACTATGGCTACACCTTC. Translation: CASSGRTGGNYGYTF.

CDR3: CASRVIHPSPSGYTF. The CDR3 coding sequence is TGTGCCAGCAGAGTTATCCACCCTAGCCCCTCGGGCTACACCTTC. This rearrangement joins TRBV6-6 to TRBJ1-2; no clear D. V was clipped by 6 bases and J by 8 bases, with 22 bases between them. Germline-derived CDR1 and CDR2 are MNHNY and SVGAGI (reference sequence). The CDR3 consists of 15 residues.

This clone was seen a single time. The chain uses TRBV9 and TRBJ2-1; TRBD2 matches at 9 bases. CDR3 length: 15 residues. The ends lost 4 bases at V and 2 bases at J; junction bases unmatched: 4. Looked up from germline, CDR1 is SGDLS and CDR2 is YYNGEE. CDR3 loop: CASSPKRGAYNEQFF. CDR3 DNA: TGTGCCAGCAGCCCTAAGCGGGGGGCCTACAATGAGCAGTTCTTC.

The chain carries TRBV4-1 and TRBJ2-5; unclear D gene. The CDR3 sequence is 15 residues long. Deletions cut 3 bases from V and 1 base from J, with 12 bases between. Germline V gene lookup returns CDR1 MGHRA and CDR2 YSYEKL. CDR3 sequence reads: CASSQTHRRQETQYF. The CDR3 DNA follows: TGCGCCAGCAGCCAGACCCACCGCCGCCAAGAGACCCAGTACTTC.

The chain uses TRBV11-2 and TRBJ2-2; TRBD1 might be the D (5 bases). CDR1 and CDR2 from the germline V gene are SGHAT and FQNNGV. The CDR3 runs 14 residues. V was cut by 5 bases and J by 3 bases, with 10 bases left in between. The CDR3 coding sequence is TGTGCCAGCAGCCCCAGGGTAGACACCGGGGAGCTGTTTTTT. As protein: CASSPRVDTGELFF.

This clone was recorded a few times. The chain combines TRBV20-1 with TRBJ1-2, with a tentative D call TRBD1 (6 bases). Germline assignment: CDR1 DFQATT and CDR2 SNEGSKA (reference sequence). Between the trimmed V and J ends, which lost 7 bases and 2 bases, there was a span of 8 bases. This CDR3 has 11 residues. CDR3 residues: CSDDRNYGYTF. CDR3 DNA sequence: TGCAGTGATGACAGGAACTATGGCTACACCTTC.

The CDR3 is CASSRQTGAIAGDVLTF. CDR3 DNA sequence: TGTGCCAGCAGCCGACAAACAGGGGCGATTGCGGGCGACGTCCTGACTTTC. The V and J genes are TRBV11-1 and TRBJ2-6; TRBD1 matches 7 bases. The trim removed 5 bases at V and 11 bases at J, leaving 18 bases unmatched. Germline V CDR1 and CDR2: SGHAT, FQDESV (reference sequence). The CDR3 sequence is 17 residues long.

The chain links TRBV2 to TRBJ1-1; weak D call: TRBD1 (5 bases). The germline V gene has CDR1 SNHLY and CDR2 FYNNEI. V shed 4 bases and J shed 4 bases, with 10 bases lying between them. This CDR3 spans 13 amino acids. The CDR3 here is CASSGQRSTEAFF. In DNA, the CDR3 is TGTGCCAGCAGTGGACAGCGTAGCACTGAAGCTTTCTTT.

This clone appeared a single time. In nucleotides, the CDR3 is TGTGCCAGCTCACCGCGGCAGGCCAAAACGACTAATGAAAAACTGTTTTTT. This codes for CASSPRQAKTTNEKLFF. The chain links TRBV18 to TRBJ1-4; D unresolved. The germline V gene has CDR1 KGHSH and CDR2 LQKENI. Trimming pared 3 bases from V and 2 bases from J, leaving 16 bases between. The CDR3 consists of 17 residues.

The CDR3 region has the DNA TGTGCCAGCAGCTTAGTCCGGAGGGGGGCAGAAGCTTTCTTT. It translates to CASSLVRRGAEAFF. This sequence joins TRBV7-9 and TRBJ1-1; D is possibly TRBD1 (6 bases). Trimming took 1 base from V and 8 from J, leaving 14 bases between them. CDR1 is SEHNR and CDR2 is FQNEAQ in the germline V gene (reference sequence). The CDR3 extends over 14 amino acids.

The CDR3 coding sequence is TGTGCCAGTAATTTCCGGACAGCCGATTTCAATCAGCCCCAGCATTTT. Its translation: CASNFRTADFNQPQHF. The rearrangement links TRBV19 to TRBJ1-5, with D possibly matching TRBD1 (6 bases). Germline V gene data show CDR1 as LNHDA and CDR2 as SQIVND (reference sequence). V was cut by 7 bases and J by 3 bases, with 19 bases left in between. This CDR3 contains 16 residues.

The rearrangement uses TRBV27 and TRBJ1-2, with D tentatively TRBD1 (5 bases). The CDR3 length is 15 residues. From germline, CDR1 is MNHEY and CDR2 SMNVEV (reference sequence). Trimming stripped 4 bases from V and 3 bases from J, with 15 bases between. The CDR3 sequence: CASSSGLGVYYGYTF. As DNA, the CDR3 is TGTGCCAGCAGTTCGGGGTTGGGGGTCTACTATGGCTACACCTTC.